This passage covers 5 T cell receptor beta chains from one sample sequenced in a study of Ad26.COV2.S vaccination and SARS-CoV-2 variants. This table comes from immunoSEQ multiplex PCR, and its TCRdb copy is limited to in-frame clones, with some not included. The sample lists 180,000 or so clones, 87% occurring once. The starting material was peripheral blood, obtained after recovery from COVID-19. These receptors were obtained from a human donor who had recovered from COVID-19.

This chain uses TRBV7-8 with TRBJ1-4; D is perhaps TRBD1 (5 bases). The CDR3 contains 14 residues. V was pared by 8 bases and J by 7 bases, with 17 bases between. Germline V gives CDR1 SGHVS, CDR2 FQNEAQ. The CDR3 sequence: CASGLVRAAEKLFF. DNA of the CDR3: TGTGCCAGCGGATTGGTCAGGGCGGCTGAAAAACTGTTTTTT.

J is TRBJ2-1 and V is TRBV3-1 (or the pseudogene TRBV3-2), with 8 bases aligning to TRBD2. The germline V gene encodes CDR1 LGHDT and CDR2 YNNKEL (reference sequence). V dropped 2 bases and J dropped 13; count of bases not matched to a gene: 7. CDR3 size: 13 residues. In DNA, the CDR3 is TGTGCCAGCAGCCAAACCCAAAGCGGGAGCCAGTTCTTC. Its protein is CASSQTQSGSQFF.

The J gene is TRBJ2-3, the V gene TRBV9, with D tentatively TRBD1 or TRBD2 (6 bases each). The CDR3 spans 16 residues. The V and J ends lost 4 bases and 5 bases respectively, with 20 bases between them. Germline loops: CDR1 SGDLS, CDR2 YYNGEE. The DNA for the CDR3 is TGTGCCAGCAGCCCCCGTTCGGGGGCCGCAAGAGATACGCAGTATTTT. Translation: CASSPRSGAARDTQYF.

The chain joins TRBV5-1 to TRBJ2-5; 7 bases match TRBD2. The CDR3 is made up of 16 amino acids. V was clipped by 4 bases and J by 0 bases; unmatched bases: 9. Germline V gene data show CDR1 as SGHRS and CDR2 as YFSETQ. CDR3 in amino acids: CASSLRGSGYQETQYF. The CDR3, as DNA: TGCGCCAGCAGCCTCCGGGGTAGCGGGTACCAAGAGACCCAGTACTTC.

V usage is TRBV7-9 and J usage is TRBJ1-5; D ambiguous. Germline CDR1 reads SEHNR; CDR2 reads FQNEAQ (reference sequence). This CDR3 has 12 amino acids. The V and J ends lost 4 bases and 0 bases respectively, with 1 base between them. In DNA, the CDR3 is TGTGCCAGCAGCTATAGCAATCAGCCCCAGCATTTT. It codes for CASSYSNQPQHF.